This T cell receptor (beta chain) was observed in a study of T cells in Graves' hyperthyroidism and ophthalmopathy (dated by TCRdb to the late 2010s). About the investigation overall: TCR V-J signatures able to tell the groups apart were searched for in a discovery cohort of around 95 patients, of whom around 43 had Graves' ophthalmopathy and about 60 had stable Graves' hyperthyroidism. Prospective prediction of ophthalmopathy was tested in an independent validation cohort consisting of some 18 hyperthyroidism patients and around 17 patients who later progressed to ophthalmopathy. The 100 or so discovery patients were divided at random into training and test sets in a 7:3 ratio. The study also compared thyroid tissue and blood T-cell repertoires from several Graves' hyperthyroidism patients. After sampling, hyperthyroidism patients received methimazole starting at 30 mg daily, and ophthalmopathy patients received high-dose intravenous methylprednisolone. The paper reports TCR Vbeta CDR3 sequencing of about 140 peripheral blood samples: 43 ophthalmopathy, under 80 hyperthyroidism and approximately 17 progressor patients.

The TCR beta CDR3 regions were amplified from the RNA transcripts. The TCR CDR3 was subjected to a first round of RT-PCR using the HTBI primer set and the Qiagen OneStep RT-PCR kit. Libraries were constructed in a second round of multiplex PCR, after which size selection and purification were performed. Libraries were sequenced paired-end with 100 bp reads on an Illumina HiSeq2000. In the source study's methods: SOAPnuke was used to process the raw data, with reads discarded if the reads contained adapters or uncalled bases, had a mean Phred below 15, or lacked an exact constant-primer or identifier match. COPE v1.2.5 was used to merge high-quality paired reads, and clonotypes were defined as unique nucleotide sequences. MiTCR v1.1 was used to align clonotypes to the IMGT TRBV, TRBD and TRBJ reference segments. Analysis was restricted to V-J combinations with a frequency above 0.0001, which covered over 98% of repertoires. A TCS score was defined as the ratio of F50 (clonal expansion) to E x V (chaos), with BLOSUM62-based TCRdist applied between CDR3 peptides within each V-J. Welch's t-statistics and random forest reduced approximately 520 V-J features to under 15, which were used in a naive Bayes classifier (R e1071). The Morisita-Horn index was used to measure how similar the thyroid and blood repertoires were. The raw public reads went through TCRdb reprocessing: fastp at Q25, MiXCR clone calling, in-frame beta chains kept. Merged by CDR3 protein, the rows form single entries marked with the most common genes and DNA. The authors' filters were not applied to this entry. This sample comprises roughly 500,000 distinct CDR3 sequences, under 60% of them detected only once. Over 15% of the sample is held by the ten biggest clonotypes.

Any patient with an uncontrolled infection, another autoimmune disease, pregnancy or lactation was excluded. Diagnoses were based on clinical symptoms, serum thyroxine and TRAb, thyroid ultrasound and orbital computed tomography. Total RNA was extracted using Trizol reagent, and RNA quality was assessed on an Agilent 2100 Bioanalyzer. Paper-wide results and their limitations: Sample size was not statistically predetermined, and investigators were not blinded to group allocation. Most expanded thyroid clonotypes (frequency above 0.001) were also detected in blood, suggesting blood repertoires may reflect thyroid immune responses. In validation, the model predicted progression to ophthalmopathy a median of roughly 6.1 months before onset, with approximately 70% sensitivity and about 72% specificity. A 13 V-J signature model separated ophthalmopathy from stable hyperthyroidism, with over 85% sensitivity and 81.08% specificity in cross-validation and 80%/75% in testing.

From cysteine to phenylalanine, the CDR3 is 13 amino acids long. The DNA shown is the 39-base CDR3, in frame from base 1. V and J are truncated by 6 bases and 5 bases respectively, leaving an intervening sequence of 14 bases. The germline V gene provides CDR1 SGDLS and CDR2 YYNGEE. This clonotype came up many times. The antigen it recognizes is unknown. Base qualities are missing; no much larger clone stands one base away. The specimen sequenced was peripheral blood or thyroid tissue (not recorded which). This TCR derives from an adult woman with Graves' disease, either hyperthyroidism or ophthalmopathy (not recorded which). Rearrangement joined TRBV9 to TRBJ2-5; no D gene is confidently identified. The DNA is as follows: TGTGCCAGCACCAAAGGACCCTCGGAGACCCAGTACTTC. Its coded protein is CASTKGPSETQYF. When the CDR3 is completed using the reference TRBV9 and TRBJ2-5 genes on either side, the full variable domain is DSGVTQTPKHLITATGQRVTLRCSPRSGDLSVYWYQQSLDQGLQFLIQYYNGEERAKGNILERFSAQQFPDLHSELNLSSLELGDSALYFCASTKGPSETQYFGPGTRLLVL.